The 28 T cell receptor beta chains in this list originate from one sample, sequenced in a study of Tregs in tolerant kidney transplant recipients. The nonmyeloablative bone marrow transplants came from related graft donors, with transient mixed chimerism. Sequencing used immunoSEQ multiplex PCR; TCRdb keeps in-frame clones, though not all of them. The sample includes around 15,000 clones. Sequences were derived from CD4+ T cells from blood (PBMCs), sampled 12 months after the transplant. Receptors were obtained from a human patient who received a combined kidney and bone marrow transplant. Some T cells may have come from the graft donor.

To note about this clone: The read comes to an end 3 residues before the CDR3 does, leaving the germline J gene to fill in the end. This chain uses TRBV5-1 with TRBJ2-7; 11 bases agree with TRBD1. The CDR3 has 15 residues. The ends lost 3 bases at V and 4 bases at J; junction bases unmatched: 6. The V gene's germline CDR1 is SGHRS and CDR2 YFSETQ. The covered CDR3 bases are TGCGCCAGCAGCTCGACCGGGACAGGGGGATACGAG. It is translated as CASSSTGTGGYE. The full CDR3 is CASSSTGTGGYEQYF. Complete variable domain (other parts from reference TRBV5-1 and TRBJ2-7): KAGVTQTPRYLIKTRGQQVTLSCSPISGHRSVSWYQQTPGQGLQFLFEYFSETQRNKGNFPGRFSGRQFSNSRSEMNVSTLELGDSALYLCASSSTGTGGYEQYFGPGTRLTVT.

A word on this clone: The read falls 3 residues short of the CDR3 end, and the missing part is taken from the germline J gene. The chain is built from TRBV7-9 and TRBJ1-5; D gene unclear. The CDR3 loop spans 13 amino acids. V was clipped by 5 bases and J by 0 bases, with 5 bases between them. Germline V gene data show CDR1 as SEHNR and CDR2 as FQNEAQ (reference sequence). The part of the CDR3 DNA that was read is TGTGCCAGCAGCCGGGGTAGCAATCAGCCC. Its protein product is CASSRGSNQP. The full CDR3 protein reads CASSRGSNQPQHF. Variable domain in full (rest from reference TRBV7-9 and TRBJ1-5): DTGVSQNPRHKITKRGQNVTFRCDPISEHNRLYWYRQTLGQGPEFLTYFQNEAQLEKSRLLSDRFSAERPKGSFSTLEIQRTEQGDSAMYLCASSRGSNQPQHFGDGTRLSIL.

A note on this clone: Read data end 3 residues before the CDR3 end; the end is taken from the germline J gene. The chain has TRBV10-3 and TRBJ2-4, with D hard to call. This CDR3 is 13 amino acids long. The V gene lost 8 bases and the J gene lost 3 bases, with 11 bases spanning the gap. CDR1 is ENHRY and CDR2 is SYGVKD in the germline V gene. CDR3 protein: CAISEPGKNIQYF. The sequenced CDR3 bases are TGTGCCATCTCTGAGCCCGGCAAAAACATT.

For this clone: The CDR3 end is not reached by the read, which stops 3 residues before it; the germline J gene fills it in. This sequence joins TRBV18 and TRBJ2-2, with D perhaps matching TRBD1 (6 bases). CDR1 and CDR2 from the germline V gene are KGHSH and LQKENI. This CDR3 comprises 15 residues. With 6 bases removed from V and 4 bases from J, the gap between germline ends came to 15 bases. CDR3 in amino acids: CASSLAGVRTGELFF. CDR3 bases read: TGTGCCAGCTCCTTGGCAGGGGTGCGCACCGGGGAG.

Turning to this clone: The read terminates 3 residues ahead of where the CDR3 ends, so the germline J gene completes it. The V gene is TRBV7-2, the J gene TRBJ2-1, with TRBD2 matching 10 bases. The CDR3 is 15 amino acids. With V trimmed by 2 bases and J by 9 bases, 7 bases remained unmatched. The germline V gene encodes CDR1 SGHTA and CDR2 FQGNSA. The CDR3 is CASSLLPSGSCEQFF. CDR3 bases read: TGTGCCAGCAGCTTATTACCTAGCGGGAGCTGTGAG.

Turning to this clone: The CDR3 end lies 3 residues beyond the end of the read and is filled in from the germline J gene. J is TRBJ2-5 and V is TRBV29-1, with unresolved D. The CDR3 is made up of 11 amino acids. Germline values: CDR1 SQVTM, CDR2 ANQGSEA. Trimming took 6 bases from V and 5 from J, leaving 10 bases between them. The sequenced CDR3 bases are TGCAGCGTCGAACCCAGGGAGACC. This translates into CSVEPRET. The complete CDR3 sequence is CSVEPRETQYF.

Comment on this clone: The read ends 3 residues early relative to the CDR3; the germline J gene fills the gap. The chain recombines TRBV18 with TRBJ2-5; 7 nucleotides line up with TRBD1. Germline V gene sequence: CDR1 KGHSH, CDR2 LQKENI. The V segment lost 6 bases and the J segment 3 bases; nucleotides outside the gene matches: 4. The CDR3 runs to 13 residues. The CDR3 sequence is CASSRQGKETQYF. The CDR3 bases that were read are TGTGCCAGCTCCCGACAGGGAAAAGAGACC.

Concerning this clone: The read is 3 residues too short to cover the CDR3 end, so that end is filled in from the germline J gene. The chain links TRBV29-1 to TRBJ1-1, with TRBD1 matching 7 bases. The CDR3 is 10 amino acids. V trimming: 5 bases; J trimming: 7 bases; junction bases outside the gene matches: 1. Per the germline V gene, CDR1 is SQVTM and CDR2 is ANQGSEA. CDR3: CSVRTGEAFF. The sequenced part of the CDR3 DNA is TGCAGCGTTAGGACAGGTGAA.

As concerns this clone: The read ends 3 residues shy of where the CDR3 ends; the end is completed using the germline J gene. The V gene is TRBV5-1, the J gene TRBJ2-4; perhaps TRBD2 as D (6 bases). Germline V gene sequence: CDR1 SGHRS, CDR2 YFSETQ. The CDR3 has 15 amino acids. V lost 0 bases, J lost 3 bases, and 10 bases lay in between. CDR3 DNA (partial): TGCGCCAGCAGCTTGGACGGGGGAGGCAAAAACATT. This codes for CASSLDGGGKNI. The CDR3, in full, reads CASSLDGGGKNIQYF.

A note on this clone: The CDR3 end is not reached by the read, which stops 3 residues before it; the germline J gene fills it in. The chain carries TRBV10-3 and TRBJ1-5, with TRBD1 identical over 8 bases. With V trimmed by 2 bases and J by 6 bases, 6 bases remained unmatched. Germline V gene lookup returns CDR1 ENHRY and CDR2 SYGVKD. This CDR3 region has 15 residues. This chain's CDR3 is CAISEAQGAGQPQHF. The CDR3 bases that were read are TGTGCCATCAGTGAGGCTCAGGGGGCGGGTCAGCCC.

Of note for this clone: The read falls 3 residues short of the CDR3 end, and the missing part is taken from the germline J gene. The chain links TRBV5-1 to TRBJ2-5, with a tentative D call TRBD1 (5 bases). Germline V lookup: CDR1 SGHRS, CDR2 YFSETQ. This CDR3 is 15 amino acids long. The V end was cut by 7 bases, the J end by 4 bases, with 20 bases between. The DNA read from the CDR3 is TGCGCCAGCCAAGTTTTGGGGCCGGCAGGAGAGACC. It translates to CASQVLGPAGET. The entire CDR3 is CASQVLGPAGETQYF.

Remarks on this clone: The CDR3 end falls 3 residues outside the read, so it is completed with the germline J gene. This chain connects TRBV19 to TRBJ2-3; 11 nucleotides agree with TRBD2. CDR1 is LNHDA, CDR2 SQIVND, per germline (reference sequence). Trimming removed 6 bases from V and 2 bases from J; junction bases left unmatched: 10. There are 17 residues in the CDR3. CDR3 sequence reads: CASSQTGTSGFTDTQYF. Incomplete CDR3 DNA: TGTGCCAGTAGCCAAACAGGGACTAGCGGATTCACAGATACG.

With regard to this clone: The read terminates 3 residues before the CDR3 end, so the remaining end is supplied by the germline J gene. The rearrangement joins TRBV9 to TRBJ2-1, with D possibly matching TRBD1 (6 bases). Germline V lookup: CDR1 SGDLS, CDR2 YYNGEE. The CDR3 spans 16 residues. V lost 0 bases and J lost 5, with 15 bases in between. The DNA read from the CDR3 is TGTGCCAGCAGCGTAGTAACAGGGACAAAGAACAATGAG. This sequence encodes CASSVVTGTKNNE. The entire CDR3 protein reads CASSVVTGTKNNEQFF.

In terms of frequency, this clone is medium-sized. The CDR3 is cut off 3 residues early in the read; its end comes from the germline J gene. This specimen includes other DNA sequences encoding the same CDR3. This sequence joins TRBV30 and TRBJ2-5; 11 bases map to TRBD2. Germline assignment: CDR1 GTSNPN and CDR2 SVGIG (reference sequence). Trimming cost V 0 bases and J 4 bases; bases outside gene matches: 4. This CDR3 has 15 amino acids. The CDR3 reads CAWSVGLAGGETQYF. The CDR3 bases that were read are TGTGCCTGGAGTGTAGGGCTAGCGGGAGGAGAGACC.

A remark on this clone: One junction end does not reproduce the germline sequence, and a read error may be involved. The CDR3 extends 3 residues past the end of the read, so its final part is completed from the germline J gene. The rearrangement links TRBV4-1 to TRBJ2-3, with a weak D call TRBD2 (6 bases). The length of the CDR3 is 16 residues. In germline, CDR1 is MGHRA, CDR2 YSYEKL. The part of the CDR3 DNA that was read is TGCACCAGCAGCCAAGGTAATAGCGGCCCCACAGATACG. Translated, it gives CTSSQGNSGPTDT. The full CDR3 protein is CTSSQGNSGPTDTQYF.

Comment on this clone: Read data end 3 residues before the CDR3 end; the end is taken from the germline J gene. The chain joins TRBV6-1 to TRBJ2-7, with D possibly being TRBD1 (8 bases). Per germline, CDR1 MNHNS and CDR2 SASEGT. V gave up 2 bases and J gave up 3 bases, with 23 bases separating them. The CDR3 loop spans 18 amino acids. The CDR3 loop is CASSERDLQGAGVYEQYF. The covered CDR3 bases are TGTGCCAGCAGTGAACGGGATTTGCAGGGGGCGGGGGTCTACGAG.

As for this clone: Sequencing ends 3 residues short of the CDR3 end; the germline J gene provides the rest. V usage is TRBV7-9 and J usage is TRBJ2-5; TRBD1 matches 12 bases. V shed 1 base, J shed 5 bases, and the junction held 2 bases outside the gene matches. Germline CDR1 reads SEHNR; CDR2 reads FQNEAQ (reference sequence). This CDR3 is built from 15 residues. The CDR3 region is CASSLGDRGPETQYF. CDR3 DNA, as far as it was read: TGTGCCAGCAGCTTAGGGGACAGGGGGCCCGAGACC.

Regarding this clone: From the germline J gene comes the end of the CDR3, since the read stops 3 residues before it. The V call is TRBV5-6, the J call TRBJ1-1; D gene unclear. CDR1 and CDR2 from the germline V gene are SGHDT and YYEEEE. The CDR3 consists of 11 residues. The CDR3 bases that were read are TGTGCCAGCAGCCTATTTCGCGAA. Translation gives CASSLFRE. The full CDR3 protein reads CASSLFREAFF. The full variable domain, in which reference TRBV5-6 and TRBJ1-1 provide the parts outside the CDR3, is DAGVTQSPTHLIKTRGQQVTLRCSPKSGHDTVSWYQQALGQGPQFIFQYYEEEERQRGNFPDRFSGHQFPNYSSELNVNALLLGDSALYLCASSLFREAFFGQGTRLTVV.

This clone is labeled medium-sized based on frequency. The CDR3 DNA, read in part, is TGTGCCAGCAACCTAGGACAAAACTATGGC. It is translated as CASNLGQNYG. The whole CDR3 region reads CASNLGQNYGYTF. The chain uses TRBV6-2 or TRBV6-3 and TRBJ1-2; tentative D call: TRBD1 (5 bases). With the read ending 3 residues before the CDR3 end, the germline J gene is used to fill in that end. Germline V lookup: CDR1 MNHEY, CDR2 SVGEGT. V was shortened by 7 bases and J by 2 bases, with 11 bases between the two germline ends. This CDR3 is 13 amino acids long.

Note on this clone: From the germline J gene comes the end of the CDR3, since the read stops 3 residues before it. This chain joins TRBV7-3 and TRBJ2-5, with 13 bases identical to TRBD2. In germline, CDR1 is SGHTA, CDR2 FQGTGA. The CDR3 has 16 amino acids. V was pared by 4 bases and J by 0 bases, with 2 bases of the junction left unmatched. This CDR3 is CASSSGLAGDQETQYF. CDR3 DNA, as far as it was read: TGTGCCAGCAGCTCTGGACTAGCGGGAGACCAAGAGACC. Filled out from reference TRBV7-3 and TRBJ2-5, the complete variable domain reads GAGVSQTPSNKVTEKGKYVELRCDPISGHTALYWYRQSLGQGPEFLIYFQGTGAADDSGLPNDRFFAVRPEGSVSTLKIQRTERGDSAVYLCASSSGLAGDQETQYFGPGTRLLVL.

As to this clone: The DNA ends 3 residues before the CDR3 does, and the rest of the CDR3 is filled in from the germline J gene. The chain is built from TRBV5-1 and TRBJ2-1, with 12 bases lining up with TRBD2. Trimming cost V 0 bases and J 0 bases; bases outside gene matches: 1. This CDR3 contains 17 residues. The germline V gene encodes CDR1 SGHRS and CDR2 YFSETQ. Incomplete CDR3 DNA: TGCGCCAGCAGCTTGGGACTAGCGGGAGTCTCCTACAATGAG. Its translation is CASSLGLAGVSYNE. The full CDR3 is CASSLGLAGVSYNEQFF. Full variable domain (rest looked up from reference TRBV5-1 and TRBJ2-1): KAGVTQTPRYLIKTRGQQVTLSCSPISGHRSVSWYQQTPGQGLQFLFEYFSETQRNKGNFPGRFSGRQFSNSRSEMNVSTLELGDSALYLCASSLGLAGVSYNEQFFGPGTRLTVL.

For this clone: Read data end 3 residues before the CDR3 end; the end is taken from the germline J gene. The gene calls are TRBV5-1 and TRBJ2-7; D perhaps matches TRBD2 (6 bases). The CDR3 length is 18 residues. Germline CDR1 and CDR2: SGHRS and YFSETQ. Between the trimmed V and J ends, which lost 0 bases and 0 bases, there was a span of 19 bases. CDR3 sequence reads: CASSLARMGGEVSYEQYF. Incomplete CDR3 DNA: TGCGCCAGCAGCTTGGCGCGAATGGGGGGAGAAGTCTCCTACGAG.

This clone is called medium-sized based on its frequency. The read stops 3 residues short of the end of the CDR3; the missing end is completed from the germline J gene. This chain uses TRBV5-1 with TRBJ2-2; weak D call: TRBD1 (5 bases). V lost 1 base and J 7 bases, leaving 11 bases between the germline ends. Germline V lookup: CDR1 SGHRS, CDR2 YFSETQ. The CDR3 loop spans 14 amino acids. CDR3 DNA, as far as it was read: TGCGCCAGCAGCTTGATCAGGGCCGGCGGGGAG. Translated, it gives CASSLIRAGGE. The full CDR3 protein is CASSLIRAGGELFF.

For this clone: From the germline J gene comes the end of the CDR3, since the read stops 3 residues before it. This chain connects TRBV19 to TRBJ1-5, with 9 bases that match TRBD1. The trim removed 8 bases at V and 1 base at J, leaving 6 bases unmatched. The CDR3 loop spans 15 amino acids. From germline, CDR1 is LNHDA and CDR2 SQIVND (reference sequence). The CDR3 protein is CASEQGAWSNQPQHF. The part of the CDR3 DNA that was read is TGTGCCAGTGAACAGGGGGCTTGGAGCAATCAGCCC.

About this clone: The read ends 3 residues before the CDR3 terminus; that terminus is restored from the germline J gene. The rearrangement joins TRBV18 to TRBJ2-5; 13 nucleotides line up with TRBD2. Trimming cost V 5 bases and J 0 bases; bases outside gene matches: 3. Per the germline V gene, CDR1 is KGHSH and CDR2 is LQKENI. The CDR3 loop spans 16 amino acids. The covered CDR3 bases are TGTGCCAGCTCAGGGACTAGCGGGAAGTACCAAGAGACC. Its protein product is CASSGTSGKYQET. The full CDR3 reads CASSGTSGKYQETQYF.

About this clone: The read ends 3 residues shy of where the CDR3 ends; the end is completed using the germline J gene. The rearrangement links TRBV28 to TRBJ2-7; the match to TRBD2 covers 8 bases. V was pared by 11 bases and J by 2 bases, with 11 bases of the junction left unmatched. Germline V gives CDR1 MDHEN, CDR2 SYDVKM. The length of the CDR3 is 14 residues. The DNA read from the CDR3 is TGTGCCGCGAGTGTCGGACTAGCCCCCTACGAG. This translates into CAASVGLAPYE. The whole CDR3 reads CAASVGLAPYEQYF.

Note on this clone: Read sequence stops 3 residues before the CDR3 end, and the germline J gene provides the missing end. This chain uses TRBV2 with TRBJ2-1; 7 bases line up with TRBD2. Germline V gene data show CDR1 as SNHLY and CDR2 as FYNNEI. J gave up 1 base and V 6 bases, and 9 bases lay outside the gene matches. The CDR3 totals 16 residues. The DNA read from the CDR3 is TGTGCCAGCAGAGCAAGCGGGGAGGCTTCCTACAATGAG. Translation: CASRASGEASYNE. The whole CDR3 sequence is CASRASGEASYNEQFF.

Points on this clone: Read data end 3 residues before the CDR3 end; the end is taken from the germline J gene. The V call is TRBV5-5, the J call TRBJ2-1; TRBD2 matches at 7 bases. Losses at the gene ends were 0 bases for V and 5 bases for J; bases not matched to a gene: 5. The CDR3 extends over 15 amino acids. Germline values: CDR1 SGHKS, CDR2 YYEKEE (reference sequence). The part of the CDR3 DNA that was read is TGTGCCAGCAGCTTGGTTGGGCTAGCGGACAATGAG. This codes for CASSLVGLADNE. The full CDR3 reads CASSLVGLADNEQFF.